The next 16 T cell receptor beta chains were all read from a single sample in a study of long-term antiretroviral therapy in people with HIV. Investigators performed immunoSEQ version v3.0 at survey level. The assay was immunoSEQ multiplex PCR, and TCRdb's table has in-frame clones only and misses some. The data show approximately 19,000 clones, around 79% seen once. Here the sequenced sample was unsorted PBMCs, taken 2.3 years after starting antiretroviral therapy. These receptors originate from a woman aged 40 to 49 with HIV.

The chain links TRBV2 to TRBJ1-2, with unresolved D. The germline V and J ends were trimmed by 1 base and 8 bases, with 8 bases remaining between them. This CDR3 has 12 residues. CDR1 SNHLY and CDR2 FYNNEI come from the germline V gene. CDR3 in DNA: TGTGCCAGCAGTGAAGTTGGGCAGGGCTACACCTTC. It codes for CASSEVGQGYTF. The variable domain in full, completed from reference TRBV2 and TRBJ1-2, reads EPEVTQTPSHQVTQMGQEVILRCVPISNHLYFYWYRQILGQKVEFLVSFYNNEISEKSEIFDDQFSVERPDGSNFTLKIRSTKLEDSAMYFCASSEVGQGYTFGSGTRLTVV.

This clone was observed a handful of times. The chain couples TRBV5-1 to TRBJ1-1; D perhaps matches TRBD1 (5 bases). Trimming left V 2 bases short and J 5 bases short, with 10 bases between. This CDR3 comprises 13 residues. Germline V gene data show CDR1 as SGHRS and CDR2 as YFSETQ. As DNA, the CDR3 is TGCGCCAGCAGCTTTATCGGGGGAACTGAAGCTTTCTTT. This gives the protein CASSFIGGTEAFF.

This chain joins TRBV7-9 and TRBJ1-1; weak D call: TRBD1 (6 bases). Trimming stripped 4 bases from V and 5 bases from J, with 17 bases between. CDR1 SEHNR and CDR2 FQNEAQ come from the germline V gene (reference sequence). The CDR3 is made up of 15 amino acids. The CDR3 is CASSSNREIGTEAFF. The CDR3 nucleotides are TGTGCCAGCAGCTCCAACAGGGAGATAGGGACTGAAGCTTTCTTT. Complete variable domain (other parts from reference TRBV7-9 and TRBJ1-1): DTGVSQNPRHKITKRGQNVTFRCDPISEHNRLYWYRQTLGQGPEFLTYFQNEAQLEKSRLLSDRFSAERPKGSFSTLEIQRTEQGDSAMYLCASSSNREIGTEAFFGQGTRLTVV.

The rearrangement links TRBV10-2 to TRBJ2-7; 10 nucleotides line up with TRBD1. Trimming removed 6 bases from V and 2 bases from J; junction bases left unmatched: 1. The CDR3 totals 13 residues. The germline V gene encodes CDR1 WSHSY and CDR2 SAAADI. CDR3 in amino acids: CASSGQGAYEQYF. The CDR3 DNA follows: TGCGCCAGCAGCGGACAGGGGGCCTACGAGCAGTACTTC.

The rearrangement links TRBV2 to TRBJ1-2; no definite D call. CDR1 and CDR2 (germline): SNHLY, FYNNEI. This CDR3 is built from 13 residues. V shed 6 bases and J shed 3 bases, with 11 bases lying between them. CDR3 DNA sequence: TGTGCCAGCAGGGCTAGGGTAGACTATGGCTACACCTTC. Protein product: CASRARVDYGYTF.

The V call is TRBV7-9, the J call TRBJ2-6; D gene ambiguous. The CDR3 covers 15 residues. The germline CDR1 and CDR2 sequences are SEHNR and FQNEAQ (reference sequence). The V end was cut by 3 bases, the J end by 12 bases, with 18 bases between. Here the CDR3 DNA reads TGTGCCAGCAGCTTGATAATCTATGGGGTTTTCGTCCTGACTTTC. Its translation: CASSLIIYGVFVLTF.

The chain uses TRBV14 and TRBJ2-7, with D possibly being TRBD2 (6 bases). V was pared by 4 bases and J by 7 bases, with 11 bases between. This CDR3 is built from 12 residues. Germline CDR1 SGHDN, CDR2 FVKESK. CDR3 region: CASSPGLTEQYF. The CDR3 coding sequence is TGTGCCAGCAGCCCGGGACTGACAGAGCAGTACTTC. Full variable domain (remainder filled in from reference TRBV14 and TRBJ2-7): EAGVTQFPSHSVIEKGQTVTLRCDPISGHDNLYWYRRVMGKEIKFLLHFVKESKQDESGMPNNRFLAERTGGTYSTLKVQPAELEDSGVYFCASSPGLTEQYFGPGTRLTVT.

V gene TRBV5-4 combines with J gene TRBJ1-2; 7 bases line up with TRBD1. The CDR3 contains 15 residues. The V gene end was trimmed by 5 bases and the J gene end by 4 bases; junction bases not matched to a gene: 11. CDR1 and CDR2 from the germline V gene are SGHNT and YYREEE (reference sequence). CDR3 DNA sequence: TGTGCCAGCAGTCAAACCTCAGACAGGGTCTATGGCTACACCTTC. This gives the protein CASSQTSDRVYGYTF.

This clone was seen more than once but under ten times. The gene calls are TRBV6-1 and TRBJ2-4; 7 bases are a match to TRBD1. The CDR3 has 13 amino acids. The germline V gene encodes CDR1 MNHNS and CDR2 SASEGT. The V gene end was trimmed by 3 bases and the J gene end by 7 bases; junction bases not matched to a gene: 3. In DNA, the CDR3 is TGTGCCAGCAGTGAGATGACAGGGAACATTCAGTACTTC. Its translation is CASSEMTGNIQYF.

The sample holds a few counts of this clone. The chain joins TRBV2 to TRBJ1-2; a possible D gene is TRBD1 (5 bases). The germline CDR1 and CDR2 sequences are SNHLY and FYNNEI. The CDR3 is 14 residues long. V lost 4 bases and J lost 6, with 15 bases in between. The CDR3 loop reads CASSGQRGQHGYTF. The CDR3, as DNA: TGTGCCAGCAGTGGTCAAAGGGGCCAGCATGGCTACACCTTC. Complete variable domain (other parts from reference TRBV2 and TRBJ1-2): EPEVTQTPSHQVTQMGQEVILRCVPISNHLYFYWYRQILGQKVEFLVSFYNNEISEKSEIFDDQFSVERPDGSNFTLKIRSTKLEDSAMYFCASSGQRGQHGYTFGSGTRLTVV.

The chain links TRBV27 to TRBJ2-3; D tentatively reads TRBD1 or TRBD2 (5 bases each). V was pared by 4 bases and J by 3 bases, with 11 bases between. The V gene's germline CDR1 is MNHEY and CDR2 SMNVEV (reference sequence). This CDR3 is built from 14 residues. The CDR3 here is CASSSDWGTDTQYF. In DNA, the CDR3 is TGTGCCAGCAGTTCCGACTGGGGGACAGATACGCAGTATTTT.

The chain links TRBV6-5 to TRBJ2-5; tentatively, D is TRBD1 (6 bases). The germline CDR1 and CDR2 sequences are MNHEY and SVGAGI. The CDR3 totals 14 residues. V lost 5 bases and J 5 bases, leaving 15 bases between the germline ends. The CDR3 DNA reads as TGTGCCAGCAGTCTTCTGACAGGATCGGAGACCCAGTACTTC. Residues: CASSLLTGSETQYF.

The V and J genes are TRBV19 and TRBJ2-6; 8 bases align to TRBD1. Germline loops: CDR1 LNHDA, CDR2 SQIVND (reference sequence). Losses at the gene ends were 6 bases for V and 9 bases for J; bases not matched to a gene: 7. This CDR3 spans 14 amino acids. CDR3 DNA sequence: TGTGCCAGTAGGCTCGGGACAGGAGGCAACGTCCTGACTTTC. Residues: CASRLGTGGNVLTF.

In this sample, this clone turned up once. The chain couples TRBV5-4 to TRBJ2-5, with a tentative D call TRBD1 (6 bases). The CDR3 has 13 amino acids. Germline CDR1 and CDR2: SGHNT and YYREEE (reference sequence). Trimming left V 4 bases short and J 3 bases short, with 10 bases between. CDR3 protein: CASSPRQEETQYF. DNA for the CDR3: TGTGCCAGCAGCCCCCGACAGGAAGAGACCCAGTACTTC.

In its sample, this clone ranks as medium-sized. This chain connects TRBV6-5 to TRBJ2-3, with unresolved D. In germline, CDR1 is MNHEY, CDR2 SVGAGI. V gave up 6 bases and J gave up 5 bases, with 6 bases separating them. The CDR3 sequence is 11 residues long. In DNA, the CDR3 is TGTGCCAGCAGCACGCGAGATACGCAGTATTTT. This codes for CASSTRDTQYF.

In nucleotides, the CDR3 is TGCAGCGTTGCTAAGGGCTCCGAGCAGTACTTC. This encodes CSVAKGSEQYF. The chain has TRBV29-1 and TRBJ2-7; D is ambiguous. V was shortened by 4 bases and J by 6 bases, with 10 bases between the two germline ends. Per the germline V gene, CDR1 is SQVTM and CDR2 is ANQGSEA. The CDR3 is 11 amino acids.